These T cell receptor beta chains were read from a single sample in a study of OX40 agonist ivuxolimab in advanced cancers. Data came from immunoSEQ multiplex PCR; TCRdb stores just in-frame clones and leaves some out. Of about 72,000 clones listed, 80% to 90% were seen once; the top ten hold roughly 10%. The sequences come from CD4+ or CD8+ T cells sorted from blood, collected in a trial of the OX40 agonist ivuxolimab. The receptors stem from an adult with an advanced solid tumor such as melanoma, head and neck, liver or kidney cancer. The CDR3 runs from the conserved cysteine through the conserved F or W. The size field is filled for only some rows; it gives once, few, many or a size class.

V: TRBV9
J: TRBJ2-3
size: NA
CDR3: CASSVGTDTQYF

V: TRBV18
J: TRBJ2-2
size: NA
CDR3: CASSPYGNGELFF

V: TRBV19
J: TRBJ2-1
size: NA
CDR3: CASRRAGGPHDEQFF

V: TRBV23-1
J: TRBJ2-5
size: NA
CDR3: CASSQWAKIQETQYF

V: TRBV5-8
J: TRBJ2-1
size: NA
CDR3: CASPRAGYYNEQFF

V: TRBV19
J: TRBJ1-4
size: NA
CDR3: CASQQGASREKLFF

V: TRBV7-2
J: TRBJ1-5
size: once
CDR3: CASSLDSNQPQHF

V: TRBV4-1
J: TRBJ1-4
size: NA
CDR3: CASSLRGLTNEKLFF

V: TRBV5-1
J: TRBJ2-2
size: NA
CDR3: CASSRDYPNTGELFF

V: TRBV28
J: TRBJ1-3
size: NA
CDR3: CASSSGSSGNTIYF

V: TRBV9
J: TRBJ2-1
size: NA
CDR3: CASRSPGQTYNEQFF

V: TRBV4-1
J: TRBJ2-1
size: NA
CDR3: CASSPTSGSYNEQFF

V: TRBV6-1
J: TRBJ2-7
size: NA
CDR3: CASSGFPGRGYEQYF

V: TRBV10-2
J: TRBJ2-5
size: NA
CDR3: CASSDSRADGTLAQYF

V: TRBV27
J: TRBJ1-6
size: NA
CDR3: CASSLWTGGRSPLHF

V: TRBV29-1
J: TRBJ2-7
size: NA
CDR3: CSVVRDRPGYAQYF

V: TRBV15
J: TRBJ2-3
size: once
CDR3: CATSRALASTDTQYF

V: TRBV5-1
J: TRBJ1-1
size: NA
CDR3: CASSFNRETEAFF

V: TRBV7-3
J: TRBJ2-1
size: NA
CDR3: CASSKIDRAGQFF

V: TRBV7-2
J: TRBJ2-2
size: once
CDR3: CASSPRAGGLTGELFF

V: TRBV10-2
J: TRBJ1-4
size: NA
CDR3: CASSATGGRTEKLFF

V: TRBV6-5
J: TRBJ2-5
size: NA
CDR3: CASSFSGSQETQYF